This T cell receptor (beta chain) was captured in a study of cytomegalovirus exposure and HLA in healthy donors. Study-level points and caveats: Most TCR sequences were uncommon, yet certain public TCRs appeared in many donors. The Asian-associated ancestry cluster reportedly had fewer N-insertions than the 666-donor mean in a later analysis.

Note on this clone: Its antigen is as yet unknown.

CDR3 length: 18 amino acids. Between the trimmed V and J ends, which lost 1 base and 4 bases, there was a span of 20 bases. Germline V gene lookup returns CDR1 SGHDN and CDR2 FVKESK. PCR involved 60 Vbeta and 13 Jbeta primers. TCRdb keeps only in-frame clones here, not all; method: immunoSEQ multiplex PCR. The sample totals some 110,000 clones. The chain recombines TRBV14 with TRBJ1-5; D uncertain. This clonotype was obtained from a man aged 25 to 40 in good health and CMV-seronegative. Sample: PBMCs. CDR3 residues: CASSQVGRGYAGNQPQHF. CDR3 sequence (DNA): TGTGCCAGCAGCCAAGTTGGACGAGGGTATGCGGGGAATCAGCCCCAGCATTTT.